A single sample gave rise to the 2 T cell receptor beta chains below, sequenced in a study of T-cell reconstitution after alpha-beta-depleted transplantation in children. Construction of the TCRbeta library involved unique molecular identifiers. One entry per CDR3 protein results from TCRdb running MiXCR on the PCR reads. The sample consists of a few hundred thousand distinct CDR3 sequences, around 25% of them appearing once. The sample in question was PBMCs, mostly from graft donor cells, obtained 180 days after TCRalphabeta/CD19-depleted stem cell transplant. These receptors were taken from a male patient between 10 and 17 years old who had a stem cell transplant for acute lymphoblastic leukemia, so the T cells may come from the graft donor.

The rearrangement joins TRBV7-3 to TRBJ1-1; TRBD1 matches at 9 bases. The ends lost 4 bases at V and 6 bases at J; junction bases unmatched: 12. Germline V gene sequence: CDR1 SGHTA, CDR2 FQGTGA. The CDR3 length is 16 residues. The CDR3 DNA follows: TGTGCCAGCAGCTGGGACAGGGAGGGGTCCAAGGCTGAAGCTTTCTTT. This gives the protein CASSWDREGSKAEAFF. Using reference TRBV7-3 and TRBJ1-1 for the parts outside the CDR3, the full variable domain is GAGVSQTPSNKVTEKGKYVELRCDPISGHTALYWYRQSLGQGPEFLIYFQGTGAADDSGLPNDRFFAVRPEGSVSTLKIQRTERGDSAVYLCASSWDREGSKAEAFFGQGTRLTVV.

The CDR3, as DNA: TGCAGTGCCACCGGGACACGATCCTACGAGCAGTACTTC. This translates into CSATGTRSYEQYF. The chain carries TRBV20-1 and TRBJ2-7; possible D gene TRBD1, 6 bases. V was trimmed by 6 bases and J by 1 base, leaving 13 bases between them. Germline V lookup: CDR1 DFQATT, CDR2 SNEGSKA (reference sequence). The CDR3 spans 13 residues.